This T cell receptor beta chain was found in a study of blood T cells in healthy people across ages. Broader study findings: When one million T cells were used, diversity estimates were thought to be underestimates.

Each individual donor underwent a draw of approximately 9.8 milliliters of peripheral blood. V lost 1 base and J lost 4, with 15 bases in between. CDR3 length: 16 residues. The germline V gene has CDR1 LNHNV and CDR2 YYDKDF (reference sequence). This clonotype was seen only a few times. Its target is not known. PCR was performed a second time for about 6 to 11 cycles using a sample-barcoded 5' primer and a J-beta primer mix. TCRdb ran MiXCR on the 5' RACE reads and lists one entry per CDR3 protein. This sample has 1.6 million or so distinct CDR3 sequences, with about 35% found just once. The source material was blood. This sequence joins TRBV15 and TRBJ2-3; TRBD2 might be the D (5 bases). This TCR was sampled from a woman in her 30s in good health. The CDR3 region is CATSRVGLGKADTQYF. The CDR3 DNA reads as TGTGCCACCAGCAGAGTTGGACTGGGGAAGGCAGATACGCAGTATTTT.